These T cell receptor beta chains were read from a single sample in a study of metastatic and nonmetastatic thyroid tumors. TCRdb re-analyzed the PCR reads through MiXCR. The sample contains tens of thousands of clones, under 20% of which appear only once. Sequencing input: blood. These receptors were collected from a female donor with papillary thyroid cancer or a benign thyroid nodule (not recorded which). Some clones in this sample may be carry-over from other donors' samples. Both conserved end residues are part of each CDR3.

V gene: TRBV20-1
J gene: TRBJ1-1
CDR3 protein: CSAKQGGTEAFF

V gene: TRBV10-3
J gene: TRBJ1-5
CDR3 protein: CAISDRDRGSDQPQHF

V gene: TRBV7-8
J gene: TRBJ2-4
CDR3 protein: CASSPRGVAKNIQYF

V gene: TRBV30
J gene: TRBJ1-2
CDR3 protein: CAWSGSRGYTF

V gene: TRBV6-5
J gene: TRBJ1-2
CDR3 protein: CASSYYDRRRDSYTF

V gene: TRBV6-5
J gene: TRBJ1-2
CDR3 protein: CASSYPKTANNYGYTF

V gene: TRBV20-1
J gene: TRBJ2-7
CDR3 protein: CSARESRSYEQYF

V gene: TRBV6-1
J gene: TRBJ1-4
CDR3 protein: CASSRQFNEKLFF

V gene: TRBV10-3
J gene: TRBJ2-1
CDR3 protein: CAISQDPKGEQFF

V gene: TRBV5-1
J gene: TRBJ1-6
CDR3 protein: CASSLDGANNSPLHF

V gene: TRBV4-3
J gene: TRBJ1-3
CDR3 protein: CASSQAGTGSSSAGNTIYF

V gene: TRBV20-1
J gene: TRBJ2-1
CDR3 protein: CSAPGHYYNEQFF

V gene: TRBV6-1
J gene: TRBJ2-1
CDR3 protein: CASSPDPGKQFF

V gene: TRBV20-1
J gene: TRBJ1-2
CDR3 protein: CSARDRVRGDHGYTF

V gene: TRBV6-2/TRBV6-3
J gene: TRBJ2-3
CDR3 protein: CASSYIEKAGTRDTQYF

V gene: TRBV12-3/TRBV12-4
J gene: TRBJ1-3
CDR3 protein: CASSSGTSLWRRYF

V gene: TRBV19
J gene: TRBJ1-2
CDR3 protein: CASSEGTGYGYTF

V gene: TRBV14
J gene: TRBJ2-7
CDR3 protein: CASSQGGYEQYF

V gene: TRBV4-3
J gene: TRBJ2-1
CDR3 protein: CASSPKAPGGPNYNEQFF

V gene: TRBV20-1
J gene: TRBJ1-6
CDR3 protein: CSVGRRGPRSPLHF

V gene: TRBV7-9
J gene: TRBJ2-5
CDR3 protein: CASSSQGTAPRGETQYF

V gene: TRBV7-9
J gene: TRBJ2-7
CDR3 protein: CASSLQGHGSYEQYF

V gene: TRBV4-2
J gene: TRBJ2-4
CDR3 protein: CASSQDLMTVLDIQYF

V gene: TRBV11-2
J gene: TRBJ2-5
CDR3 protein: CASSLLVRAETQYF

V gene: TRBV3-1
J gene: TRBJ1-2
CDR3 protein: CASSLHGAEGYTF

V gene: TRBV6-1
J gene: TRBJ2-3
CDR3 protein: CASRSARDMQYF

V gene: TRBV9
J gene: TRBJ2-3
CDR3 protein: CASSVGAVSSTDTQYF

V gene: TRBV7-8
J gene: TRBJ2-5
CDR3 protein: CASSLVLGLGETQYF

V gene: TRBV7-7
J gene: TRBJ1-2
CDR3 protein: CASSVRANYGYTF

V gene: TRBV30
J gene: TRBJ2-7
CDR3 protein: CAWSVEPSGEQYF

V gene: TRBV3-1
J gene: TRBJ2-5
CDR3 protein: CASNLNRAGGTQYF

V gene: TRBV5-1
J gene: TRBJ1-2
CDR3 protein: CASSLGGSPGYTF

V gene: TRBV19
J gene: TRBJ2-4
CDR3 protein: CASSDAGPNIQYF

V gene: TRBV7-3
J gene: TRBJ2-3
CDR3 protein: CASSSGPLGAQYF

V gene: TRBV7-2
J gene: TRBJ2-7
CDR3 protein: CASSLASRAGQNEQYF

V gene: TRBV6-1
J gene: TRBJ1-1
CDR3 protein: CARDTGVRQEAFF

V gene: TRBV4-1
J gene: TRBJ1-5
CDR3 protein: CASSHREGNQPQHF

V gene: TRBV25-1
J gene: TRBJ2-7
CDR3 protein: CASSESGPGEQYF

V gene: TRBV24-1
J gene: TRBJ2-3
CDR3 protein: CATSDIRGGDTQYF

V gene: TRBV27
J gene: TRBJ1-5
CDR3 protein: CASSWTAAGQPQHF

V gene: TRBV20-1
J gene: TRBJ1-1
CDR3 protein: CSASTGISTEAFF

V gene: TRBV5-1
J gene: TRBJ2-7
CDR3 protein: CASSWGQVNYEQYF

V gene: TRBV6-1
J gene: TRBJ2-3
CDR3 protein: CASLDRGLTDTQYF

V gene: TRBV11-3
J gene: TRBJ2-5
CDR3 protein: CASSSYGETQYF

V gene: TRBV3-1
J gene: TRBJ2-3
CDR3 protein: CASSQGGGNPDTQYF

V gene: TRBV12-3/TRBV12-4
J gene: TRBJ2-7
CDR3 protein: CASTGTSGSGYEQYF

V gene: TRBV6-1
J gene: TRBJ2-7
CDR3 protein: CASSAGPAGVKQYF

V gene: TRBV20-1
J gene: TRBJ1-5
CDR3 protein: CSARGRGALGNQPQHF

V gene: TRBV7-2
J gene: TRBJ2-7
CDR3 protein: CASSSSGTTYEQYF

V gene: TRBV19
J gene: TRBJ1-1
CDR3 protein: CASSVGVGTEAFF

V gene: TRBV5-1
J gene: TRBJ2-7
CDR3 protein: CASSWVNSYEQYF

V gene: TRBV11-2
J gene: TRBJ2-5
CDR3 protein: CASRKPGQGIQETQYF